This T cell receptor (beta chain) was sequenced in a study of CD8+ T cells in alopecia areata. Study conclusions and caveats: Mice showed clearer TCR sharing than patients did, a gap that was possibly HLA-related.

Treatment specified: oral pan-JAK inhibitor, 5-10 mg twice daily. Looked up from germline, CDR1 is LNHDA and CDR2 is SQIVND (reference sequence). Trimming removed 6 bases from V and 5 bases from J, with 14 bases in between. This CDR3 comprises 14 residues. This clone was seen a few times. The antigen remains undetermined. Extracted from the samples, RNA was reverse transcribed into cDNA to serve as the sequencing template. Only in-frame clones appear in the TCRdb table, and some are missing; sequencing was by immunoSEQ multiplex PCR. The sample gives around 86,000 clones, about 71% of which show up once; 17% is in the top ten.

This TCR derives from a human donor with alopecia areata. The material was CD8+ T cells sorted from blood, obtained between weeks 43 and 45, from a patient treated with tofacitinib. The V gene is TRBV19, the J gene TRBJ1-5; possible D gene TRBD1, 5 bases. The CDR3 coding sequence is TGTGCCAGTAGCCACCAGGGAATGGATCAGCCCCAGCATTTT. Its protein product is CASSHQGMDQPQHF.